The present entry profiles one TCR beta chain with its context. This CDR3 has 18 residues. The trim removed 4 bases at V and 4 bases at J, leaving 12 bases unmatched. The germline V gene encodes CDR1 ENHRY and CDR2 SYGVKD. The data were obtained in a study of T cell changes during pregnancy in multiple sclerosis. Profiling relied on immunoSEQ multiplex PCR, and the TCRdb table lists in-frame clones only, not all of them. The sample shows approximately 64,000 clones, around 90% of them seen only once. The chain carries TRBV10-3 and TRBJ2-1, with TRBD2 matching 11 bases. Sequenced material: peripheral blood, taken in the second trimester of pregnancy. The TCR comes from a female donor in good health, enrolled as a control in a pregnancy study. DNA for the CDR3: TGTGCCATCAGTGTAGGGACTAGCGGTCAAAGAGGGTACAATGAGCAGTTCTTC. This translates into CAISVGTSGQRGYNEQFF.